These 12 T cell receptor beta chains were all obtained from the same sample, sequenced in a study of T cell responses to AZD1222 COVID-19 vaccine (dated by TCRdb to 2020 to 2023). Receptor amplification or capture employed the immunoSEQ multiplex PCR assay. TCRdb mirrors the immuneACCESS table, restricted to in-frame sequences. Some clones are absent from its copies; in checked studies, under half trace to an unresolved V gene, and the reason for the others is unknown. The sample table lists about 120,000 clones, more than 85% of them with a count of one. About 3% of the sample comes from the top ten. Per the publication, the time point label means: about 28 days (+/-7) after the second vaccine dose. Material: peripheral blood, obtained 28 days after the second AZD1222 dose. The receptors shown here come from an adult who received the AZD1222 COVID-19 vaccine.

The table lists this clone with a few counts. This rearrangement joins TRBV12-2 to TRBJ2-3; TRBD2 was called by the table and not checked on the DNA. TRBV12-2 has pseudogene status. This CDR3 spans 15 amino acids. The CDR3 sequence is CASRSAGGPADTQYF. The CDR3 nucleotides are TGTGCAAGTCGCTCTGCGGGGGGGCCAGCAGATACGCAGTATTTT.

The genes are TRBV3-1 (or the pseudogene TRBV3-2) and TRBJ1-1; D remains ambiguous. CDR3 length: 12 amino acids. Looked up from germline, CDR1 is LGHDT and CDR2 is YNNKEL (reference sequence). Trimming took 1 base from V and 8 from J, leaving 8 bases between them. The CDR3 here is CASSQVRGEAFF. The CDR3 nucleotides read TGTGCCAGCAGCCAAGTTAGAGGCGAAGCTTTCTTT.

This chain connects TRBV28 to TRBJ1-4; D is uncertain. V lost 3 bases and J 0 bases, leaving 5 bases between the germline ends. Germline values: CDR1 MDHEN, CDR2 SYDVKM. This CDR3 is built from 14 residues. CDR3 in amino acids: CASSLSATNEKLFF. DNA for the CDR3: TGTGCCAGCAGTTTGTCAGCAACTAATGAAAAACTGTTTTTT.

The rearrangement joins TRBV6-5 to TRBJ2-7, with unresolved D. Germline loops: CDR1 MNHEY, CDR2 SVGAGI. This CDR3 is 14 amino acids long. Between the trimmed V and J ends, which lost 7 bases and 2 bases, there was a span of 15 bases. CDR3 coding DNA: TGTGCCAGCATACTGACGCAGGAAGCCTACGAGCAGTACTTC. Residues: CASILTQEAYEQYF.

The chain links TRBV5-5 to TRBJ1-4; tentative D call: TRBD1 (5 bases). CDR3 length equals 14 residues. The germline gives CDR1 SGHKS, CDR2 YYEKEE (reference sequence). The germline V and J ends were trimmed by 1 base and 8 bases, with 12 bases remaining between them. The CDR3 DNA sequence: TGTGCCAGCAGCTTGAGGGGAGGGTCAGAAAAACTGTTTTTT. It yields the protein CASSLRGGSEKLFF.

This chain joins TRBV10-2 and TRBJ2-1, with a tentative D call TRBD2 (5 bases). Trimming shortened V by 0 bases and J by 0 bases, and 9 bases separated the two germline ends. The CDR3 spans 16 residues. Germline loops: CDR1 WSHSY, CDR2 SAAADI. The DNA of the CDR3 is TGCGCCAGCAGTGAGTCTATGGGGAGCTCCTACAATGAGCAGTTCTTC. This encodes CASSESMGSSYNEQFF.

Points on this clone: Other DNA sequences in the sample encode the same CDR3. DNA of the CDR3: TGTGCCAGCAGCCAAGATCTTGGGACAGCTTATGGCTACACCTTC. Its protein product is CASSQDLGTAYGYTF. This chain uses TRBV14 with TRBJ1-2, with TRBD1 matching over 7 bases. This CDR3 region has 15 residues. In germline, CDR1 is SGHDN, CDR2 FVKESK. Unmatched junction bases numbered 6, after V lost 0 bases and J lost 5 bases.

This clone came up a few times. The rearrangement joins TRBV3-1 (or the pseudogene TRBV3-2) to TRBJ1-4; tentative D call: TRBD1 (6 bases). Trimming left V 0 bases short and J 4 bases short, with 12 bases between. The CDR3 sequence is 16 residues long. The germline gives CDR1 LGHDT, CDR2 YNNKEL (reference sequence). CDR3 nucleotide sequence: TGTGCCAGCAGCCAAGACTTTGGACAGATTAATGAAAAACTGTTTTTT. Protein: CASSQDFGQINEKLFF.

The genes are TRBV6-2 or TRBV6-3 and TRBJ2-1, with 11 bases aligning to TRBD2. CDR1 is MNHEY, CDR2 SVGEGT, per germline. The CDR3 length is 14 residues. With V trimmed by 6 bases and J by 7 bases, 5 bases remained unmatched. The chain's CDR3 is CASSRSGGANEQFF. The CDR3 DNA reads TGTGCCAGCAGCCGTAGCGGGGGGGCTAATGAGCAGTTCTTC.

The chain links TRBV2 to TRBJ1-1; D unresolved. Trimming stripped 7 bases from V and 1 base from J, with 13 bases between. Looked up from germline, CDR1 is SNHLY and CDR2 is FYNNEI. CDR3 size: 14 residues. The chain's CDR3 is CASTRDSKNTEAFF. The CDR3 DNA sequence: TGTGCCAGCACCCGCGATAGTAAGAACACTGAAGCTTTCTTT.

The V call is TRBV19, the J call TRBJ2-7; 9 nucleotides line up with TRBD1. The CDR3 contains 16 residues. Trimming at V came to 5 bases and at J to 6 bases, leaving 14 bases not matched to a gene. The germline V gene has CDR1 LNHDA and CDR2 SQIVND (reference sequence). The CDR3, as DNA: TGTGCCAGTAGTTTTATGGACAGGGGATATAATGTCGAGCAGTACTTC. As protein: CASSFMDRGYNVEQYF.

The rearrangement uses TRBV7-2 and TRBJ1-2; D is undetermined. V lost 4 bases and J lost 0, with 9 bases in between. The CDR3 consists of 14 residues. CDR1 is SGHTA, CDR2 FQGNSA, per germline. The CDR3: CASSSDGANYGYTF. The CDR3 DNA sequence: TGTGCCAGCAGCTCCGACGGAGCTAACTATGGCTACACCTTC.